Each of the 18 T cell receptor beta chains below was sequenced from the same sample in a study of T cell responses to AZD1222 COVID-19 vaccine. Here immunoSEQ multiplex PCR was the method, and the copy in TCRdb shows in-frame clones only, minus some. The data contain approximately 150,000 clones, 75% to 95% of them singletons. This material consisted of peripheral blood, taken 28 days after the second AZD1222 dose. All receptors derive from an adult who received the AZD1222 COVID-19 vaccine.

The CDR3 protein is CASSLGIVGSSPLHF. For the CDR3, the DNA is TGTGCCAGCAGCTTAGGTATCGTGGGGAGTTCACCCCTCCACTTT. V gene TRBV7-9 combines with J gene TRBJ1-6; D is unclear. CDR1 is SEHNR and CDR2 is FQNEAQ in the germline V gene (reference sequence). The length of the CDR3 is 15 residues. Trimming stripped 1 base from V and 9 bases from J, with 13 bases between. Full variable domain (missing parts from reference TRBV7-9 and TRBJ1-6): DTGVSQNPRHKITKRGQNVTFRCDPISEHNRLYWYRQTLGQGPEFLTYFQNEAQLEKSRLLSDRFSAERPKGSFSTLEIQRTEQGDSAMYLCASSLGIVGSSPLHFGNGTRLTVT.

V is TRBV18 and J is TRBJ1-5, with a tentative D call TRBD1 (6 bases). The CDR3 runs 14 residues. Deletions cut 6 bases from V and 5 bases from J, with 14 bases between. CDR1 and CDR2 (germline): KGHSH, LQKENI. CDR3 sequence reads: CASSPNRVDQPQHF. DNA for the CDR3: TGTGCCAGCTCCCCTAACAGGGTTGATCAGCCCCAGCATTTT.

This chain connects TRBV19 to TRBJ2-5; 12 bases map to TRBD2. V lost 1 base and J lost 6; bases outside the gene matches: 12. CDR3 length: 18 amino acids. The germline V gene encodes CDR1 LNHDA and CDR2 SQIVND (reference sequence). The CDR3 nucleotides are TGTGCCAGTAGTATAGCCCATGGACTAGCGGGGTTCGAAAAGACCCAGTACTTC. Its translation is CASSIAHGLAGFEKTQYF.

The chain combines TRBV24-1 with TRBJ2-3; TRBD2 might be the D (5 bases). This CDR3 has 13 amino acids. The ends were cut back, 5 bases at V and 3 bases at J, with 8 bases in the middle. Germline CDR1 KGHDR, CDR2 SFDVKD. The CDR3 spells CATSARDTDTQYF. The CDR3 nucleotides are TGTGCCACCAGTGCTCGGGATACAGATACGCAGTATTTT.

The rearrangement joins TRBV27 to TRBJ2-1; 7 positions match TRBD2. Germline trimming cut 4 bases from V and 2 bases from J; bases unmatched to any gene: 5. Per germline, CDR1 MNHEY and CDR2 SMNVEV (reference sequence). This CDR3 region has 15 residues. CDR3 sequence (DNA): TGTGCCAGCAGTTATCAGGGAGGGCCCTACAATGAGCAGTTCTTC. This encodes CASSYQGGPYNEQFF.

CDR3 sequence (DNA): TGTGCCAGCAGCGAACACTCCGGCGCGGACATGAACACTGAAGCTTTCTTT. Amino acids: CASSEHSGADMNTEAFF. The genes are TRBV7-9 and TRBJ1-1; D is possibly TRBD1 (5 bases). Trimming took off 5 bases at V and 0 bases at J, with 19 bases between the two ends. Germline-derived CDR1 and CDR2 are SEHNR and FQNEAQ (reference sequence). The CDR3 is made up of 17 amino acids.

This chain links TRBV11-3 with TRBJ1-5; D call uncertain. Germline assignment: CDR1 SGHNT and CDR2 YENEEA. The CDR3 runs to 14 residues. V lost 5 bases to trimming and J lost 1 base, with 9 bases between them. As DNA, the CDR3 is TGTGCCAGCAGCCCCGCCGGGAGCAATCAGCCCCAGCATTTT. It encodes CASSPAGSNQPQHF.

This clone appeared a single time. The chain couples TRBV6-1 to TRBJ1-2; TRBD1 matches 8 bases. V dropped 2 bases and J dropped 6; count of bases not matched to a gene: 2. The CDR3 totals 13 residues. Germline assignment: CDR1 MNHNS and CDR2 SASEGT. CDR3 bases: TGTGCCAGCAGTGAACAGGGGGCGAATGGCTACACCTTC. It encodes CASSEQGANGYTF.

The CDR3 nucleotides read TGTGCCAGCAGCTTGGTGGGGAGTCAGGGCTACGAGCAGTACGTC. This sequence encodes CASSLVGSQGYEQYV. This sequence joins TRBV5-6 and TRBJ2-7; perhaps D is TRBD1 or TRBD2 (5 bases each). The ends were cut back, 0 bases at V and 3 bases at J, with 13 bases in the middle. The V gene's germline CDR1 is SGHDT and CDR2 YYEEEE. The CDR3 is made up of 15 amino acids.

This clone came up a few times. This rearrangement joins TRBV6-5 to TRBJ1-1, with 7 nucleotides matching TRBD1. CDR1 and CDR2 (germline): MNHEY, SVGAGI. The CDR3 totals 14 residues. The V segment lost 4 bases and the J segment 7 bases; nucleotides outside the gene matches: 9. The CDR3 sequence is CASSLTGQVGEAFF. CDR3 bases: TGTGCCAGCAGTTTGACAGGGCAGGTGGGTGAAGCTTTCTTT.

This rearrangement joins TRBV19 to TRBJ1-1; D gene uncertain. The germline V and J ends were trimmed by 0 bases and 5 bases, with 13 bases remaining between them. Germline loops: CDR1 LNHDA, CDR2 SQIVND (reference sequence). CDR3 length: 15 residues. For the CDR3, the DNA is TGTGCCAGTAGTATAGATAGGGCCTCGGGAACTGAAGCTTTCTTT. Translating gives CASSIDRASGTEAFF.

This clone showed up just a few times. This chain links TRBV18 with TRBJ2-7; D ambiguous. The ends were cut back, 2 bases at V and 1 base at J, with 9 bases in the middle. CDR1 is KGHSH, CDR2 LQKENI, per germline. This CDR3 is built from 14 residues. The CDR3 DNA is TGTGCCAGCTCACCAGCGGCAGGTTCCTACGAGCAGTACTTC. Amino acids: CASSPAAGSYEQYF.

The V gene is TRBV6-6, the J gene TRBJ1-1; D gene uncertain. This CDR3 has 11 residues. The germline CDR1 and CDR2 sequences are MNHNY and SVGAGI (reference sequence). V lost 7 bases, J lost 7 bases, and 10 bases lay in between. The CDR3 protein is CASNSADEAFF. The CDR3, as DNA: TGTGCCAGCAATTCGGCCGATGAAGCTTTCTTT.

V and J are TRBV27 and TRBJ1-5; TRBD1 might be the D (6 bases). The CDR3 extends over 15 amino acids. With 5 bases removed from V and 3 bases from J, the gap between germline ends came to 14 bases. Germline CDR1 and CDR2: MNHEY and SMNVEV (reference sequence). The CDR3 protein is CASSARGGLNQPQHF. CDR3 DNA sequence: TGTGCCAGCAGTGCCCGTGGGGGCCTCAATCAGCCCCAGCATTTT.

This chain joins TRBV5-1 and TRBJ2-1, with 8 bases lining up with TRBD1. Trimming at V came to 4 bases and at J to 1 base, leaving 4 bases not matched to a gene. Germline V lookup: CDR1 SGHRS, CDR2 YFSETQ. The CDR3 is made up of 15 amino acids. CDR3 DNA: TGCGCCAGCAGCCTCACAGGGGGATCCTACAATGAGCAGTTCTTC. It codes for CASSLTGGSYNEQFF.

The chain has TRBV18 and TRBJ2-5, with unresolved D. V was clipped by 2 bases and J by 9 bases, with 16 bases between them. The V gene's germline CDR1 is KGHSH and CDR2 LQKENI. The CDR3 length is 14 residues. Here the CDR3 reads CASSPSRLDAPQYF. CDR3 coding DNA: TGTGCCAGCTCACCATCCCGGCTGGATGCGCCCCAGTACTTC.

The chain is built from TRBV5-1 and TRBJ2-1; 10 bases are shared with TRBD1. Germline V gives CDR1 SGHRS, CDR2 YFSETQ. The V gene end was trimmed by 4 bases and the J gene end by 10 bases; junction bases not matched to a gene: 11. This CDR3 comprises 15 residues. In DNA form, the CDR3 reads TGCGCCAGCAGCCAAGTCGGGACAGGGGTGTACGAGCAGTTCTTC. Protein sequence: CASSQVGTGVYEQFF.

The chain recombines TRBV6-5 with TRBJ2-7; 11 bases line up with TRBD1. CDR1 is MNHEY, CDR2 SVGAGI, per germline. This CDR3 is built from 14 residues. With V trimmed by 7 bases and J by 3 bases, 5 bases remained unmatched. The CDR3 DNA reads TGTGCCAGCACTACGGGACAGGGGGACTACGAGCAGTACTTC. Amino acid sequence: CASTTGQGDYEQYF.